These 8 T cell receptor beta chains share one sample of origin, sequenced in a study of T cells in localized non-small cell lung cancer. Using immunoSEQ multiplex PCR, the repertoire was profiled, and TCRdb retains in-frame clones only, with some absent. The table records around 21,000 clones, approximately 88% of them present only once. Sample: peripheral blood, taken before any cancer treatment. Source of these receptors: a male donor aged 60 or over with stage I lung adenocarcinoma.

This clone occurred once. The chain links TRBV5-4 to TRBJ2-2, with 9 positions matching TRBD1. The germline V gene encodes CDR1 SGHNT and CDR2 YYREEE (reference sequence). CDR3 length: 16 residues. With V trimmed by 7 bases and J by 4 bases, 11 bases remained unmatched. The CDR3 DNA reads TGTGCCAGCGCACGGGGACAGGGAGGGGGCACCGGGGAGCTGTTTTTT. It specifies CASARGQGGGTGELFF.

The V call is TRBV7-9, the J call TRBJ2-1; 8 positions match TRBD2. The CDR3 extends over 13 amino acids. Germline V gives CDR1 SEHNR, CDR2 FQNEAQ (reference sequence). After removal of 4 bases from V and 15 bases from J, the junction contained 11 bases not matched to a gene. CDR3 in amino acids: CASSYSGTRKLFF. The DNA for the CDR3 is TGTGCCAGCAGCTACTCCGGGACTAGAAAGTTGTTCTTC.

This CDR3 reads CASRGGAGNTIYF. DNA of the CDR3: TGTGCCAGCAGAGGGGGAGCAGGAAACACCATATATTTT. J is TRBJ1-3 and V is TRBV6-5; D is possibly TRBD1 (6 bases). The CDR3 runs 13 residues. The V and J ends lost 6 bases and 4 bases respectively, with 10 bases between them. Germline CDR1 reads MNHEY; CDR2 reads SVGAGI.

This clone was counted a few times. This chain links TRBV18 with TRBJ2-3; possibly TRBD2 for D (5 bases). CDR1 KGHSH and CDR2 LQKENI come from the germline V gene. With 3 bases removed from V and 5 bases from J, the gap between germline ends came to 12 bases. The CDR3 is made up of 14 amino acids. The CDR3 sequence: CASSPRSREDTQYF. DNA of the CDR3: TGTGCCAGCTCACCCAGGTCGAGGGAAGATACGCAGTATTTT.

This chain links TRBV5-1 with TRBJ2-2, with D hard to call. The V end lost 0 bases, the J end lost 5 bases, and 8 bases lay between the germline ends. Per germline, CDR1 SGHRS and CDR2 YFSETQ. The CDR3 spans 14 residues. The CDR3 DNA reads TGCGCCAGCAGCTTGGAGGGTGGGACCGGGGAGCTGTTTTTT. This sequence encodes CASSLEGGTGELFF.

The chain uses TRBV29-1 and TRBJ2-7, with D uncertain. The CDR3 sequence is 13 residues long. Germline CDR1 and CDR2: SQVTM and ANQGSEA. V was clipped by 1 base and J by 6 bases, with 13 bases between them. CDR3 nucleotides: TGCAGCGTTGAAGGGACCTCACCCGCCGAGCAGTACTTC. Translated, it gives CSVEGTSPAEQYF.

The genes are TRBV14 and TRBJ2-3, with D possibly TRBD2 on 5 matching bases. Trimming removed 0 bases from V and 14 bases from J, with 12 bases in between. Looked up from germline, CDR1 is SGHDN and CDR2 is FVKESK. The length of the CDR3 is 12 residues. CDR3 residues: CASSQDGGPGYF. The CDR3 bases are TGTGCCAGCAGCCAAGATGGCGGGCCCGGGTATTTT.

The V gene is TRBV7-2, the J gene TRBJ2-5; a possible D gene is TRBD1 (7 bases). The CDR3 extends over 15 amino acids. Germline assignment: CDR1 SGHTA and CDR2 FQGNSA. V gave up 5 bases and J gave up 5 bases, with 18 bases separating them. The CDR3 reads CASSPLRTGGETQYF. The DNA of the CDR3 is TGTGCCAGCAGCCCCCTCAGGACAGGAGGGGAGACCCAGTACTTC.